These 25 T cell receptor beta chains share one sample of origin, sequenced in a study of cytomegalovirus exposure and HLA in healthy donors. The table came from immunoSEQ multiplex PCR; TCRdb's copy has only in-frame clones and leaves some out. The repertoire holds some 150,000 clones, 80% to 90% seen once, with around 8% in the top ten. Sequencing input: PBMCs. The receptors originated from a woman aged 18-29 years in good health and CMV-seropositive.

The J gene is TRBJ1-1, the V gene TRBV6-5, with D possibly matching TRBD1 (5 bases). V gave up 1 base and J gave up 5 bases, with 8 bases separating them. Germline loops: CDR1 MNHEY, CDR2 SVGAGI. The CDR3 covers 13 residues. The CDR3, as DNA: TGTGCCAGCAGTTACTTTGGGGGGACTGAAGCTTTCTTT. Its protein is CASSYFGGTEAFF.

This rearrangement joins TRBV25-1 to TRBJ2-1, with 8 bases identical to TRBD2. V lost 1 base, J lost 9 bases, and 14 bases stayed unmatched. This CDR3 region has 17 residues. Germline V CDR1 and CDR2: MGHDK, SYGVNS. This CDR3 is CASSEFEAGGYPAEQFF. For the CDR3, the DNA is TGTGCCAGCAGTGAATTTGAGGCGGGAGGCTATCCTGCTGAGCAGTTCTTC.

As for this clone: A read error may produce the germline difference seen at one junction end. The CDR3 loop is CATSRRGTAQNIQYF. For the CDR3, the DNA is TGTGCCACCAGCAGACGAGGGACAGCCCAAAACATTCAGTACTTC. The rearrangement links TRBV15 to TRBJ2-4, with 7 positions matching TRBD1. CDR1 LNHNV and CDR2 YYDKDF come from the germline V gene (reference sequence). There are 15 residues in the CDR3.

The rearrangement links TRBV28 to TRBJ2-5; the D gene is possibly TRBD1 (7 bases). The CDR3 covers 11 residues. Looked up from germline, CDR1 is MDHEN and CDR2 is SYDVKM. Trimming left V 8 bases short and J 7 bases short, with 11 bases between. CDR3 in DNA: TGTGCCAGCTCAGGGGGGTCGACCCAGTACTTC. This translates into CASSGGSTQYF.

This chain connects TRBV9 to TRBJ1-2, with 8 bases identical to TRBD1. CDR3 size: 17 residues. Germline-derived CDR1 and CDR2 are SGDLS and YYNGEE. The ends lost 0 bases at V and 3 bases at J; junction bases unmatched: 10. The CDR3 here is CASSVEGGQVSHYGYTF. CDR3 coding DNA: TGTGCCAGCAGCGTAGAGGGGGGACAGGTCTCCCACTATGGCTACACCTTC.

This clone has a single count. The V call is TRBV7-6, the J call TRBJ2-3; no definite D call. Trimming took off 0 bases at V and 0 bases at J, with 7 bases between the two ends. The germline V gene encodes CDR1 SGHVS and CDR2 FNYEAQ. This CDR3 spans 15 amino acids. CDR3 nucleotide sequence: TGTGCCAGCAGCTTAGCGCGAACTAGCACAGATACGCAGTATTTT. As protein: CASSLARTSTDTQYF.

The rearrangement joins TRBV5-1 to TRBJ2-7; the match to TRBD1 covers 10 bases. Looked up from germline, CDR1 is SGHRS and CDR2 is YFSETQ. This CDR3 contains 15 residues. After removal of 0 bases from V and 0 bases from J, the junction contained 0 bases not matched to a gene. CDR3 sequence: CASSLGTGGSYEQYF. The CDR3 DNA follows: TGCGCCAGCAGCTTGGGGACAGGGGGCTCCTACGAGCAGTACTTC. The whole variable domain, remainder taken from reference TRBV5-1 and TRBJ2-7, is KAGVTQTPRYLIKTRGQQVTLSCSPISGHRSVSWYQQTPGQGLQFLFEYFSETQRNKGNFPGRFSGRQFSNSRSEMNVSTLELGDSALYLCASSLGTGGSYEQYFGPGTRLTVT.

The rearrangement uses TRBV5-6 and TRBJ2-3, with TRBD2 matching 12 bases. This CDR3 comprises 16 residues. Germline-derived CDR1 and CDR2 are SGHDT and YYEEEE. V dropped 4 bases and J dropped 3; count of bases not matched to a gene: 6. CDR3 sequence: CASSPWTSGETDTQYF. CDR3 coding DNA: TGTGCCAGCAGCCCTTGGACTAGCGGGGAGACAGATACGCAGTATTTT.

This chain uses TRBV9 with TRBJ2-1; D is uncertain. The CDR3 consists of 15 residues. CDR1 and CDR2 from the germline V gene are SGDLS and YYNGEE. Trimming stripped 8 bases from V and 3 bases from J, with 18 bases between. The CDR3 DNA is TGTGCCAGTGCTTCCGGTTCCCAATACTACAATGAGCAGTTCTTC. This gives the protein CASASGSQYYNEQFF.

This chain connects TRBV28 to TRBJ2-7; 8 bases are shared with TRBD1. Germline V gene data show CDR1 as MDHEN and CDR2 as SYDVKM. This CDR3 comprises 15 residues. The V and J ends lost 5 bases and 1 base, in that order; junction bases with no gene match: 7. The CDR3, as DNA: TGTGCCAGCAGTCCGTCCCGGGACAGGTCCTACGAGCAGTACTTC. Translating it yields CASSPSRDRSYEQYF.

The rearrangement joins TRBV9 to TRBJ2-3; TRBD2 agrees at 7 bases. CDR3 size: 17 residues. Germline-derived CDR1 and CDR2 are SGDLS and YYNGEE. V lost 0 bases to trimming and J lost 5 bases; unmatched junction nucleotides: 12. The CDR3 protein is CASSVGVTSYLEDTQYF. CDR3 in DNA: TGTGCCAGCAGCGTAGGGGTGACTAGCTACTTAGAAGATACGCAGTATTTT.

The rearrangement links TRBV7-6 to TRBJ2-5; tentative D call: TRBD2 (5 bases). V was clipped by 3 bases and J by 5 bases, with 10 bases between them. Germline V gene data show CDR1 as SGHVS and CDR2 as FNYEAQ. The CDR3 runs to 13 residues. Here the CDR3 reads CASSFGGSETQYF. The CDR3 region has the DNA TGTGCCAGCAGCTTCGGAGGAAGTGAGACCCAGTACTTC.

The chain combines TRBV18 with TRBJ1-1; D gene uncertain. CDR1 KGHSH and CDR2 LQKENI come from the germline V gene. V was cut by 0 bases and J by 5 bases, with 10 bases left in between. The CDR3 covers 14 residues. CDR3 protein: CASSPPAVRTEAFF. As DNA, the CDR3 is TGTGCCAGCTCACCACCGGCGGTGAGGACTGAAGCTTTCTTT. Full variable domain (missing parts from reference TRBV18 and TRBJ1-1): NAGVMQNPRHLVRRRGQEARLRCSPMKGHSHVYWYRQLPEEGLKFMVYLQKENIIDESGMPKERFSAEFPKEGPSILRIQQVVRGDSAAYFCASSPPAVRTEAFFGQGTRLTVV.

The V gene is TRBV5-1, the J gene TRBJ1-1, with a tentative D call TRBD1 (6 bases). CDR1 and CDR2 from the germline V gene are SGHRS and YFSETQ. Trimming removed 2 bases at V and 4 bases at J, with 9 bases between. This CDR3 contains 13 residues. The CDR3 spells CASSFRGGTEAFF. For the CDR3, the DNA is TGCGCCAGCAGCTTCAGGGGTGGCACTGAAGCTTTCTTT. The whole variable domain, filled in from reference TRBV5-1 and TRBJ1-1, reads KAGVTQTPRYLIKTRGQQVTLSCSPISGHRSVSWYQQTPGQGLQFLFEYFSETQRNKGNFPGRFSGRQFSNSRSEMNVSTLELGDSALYLCASSFRGGTEAFFGQGTRLTVV.

The rearrangement links TRBV18 to TRBJ2-5, with 12 bases that match TRBD2. After removal of 0 bases from V and 5 bases from J, the junction contained 1 base not matched to a gene. The CDR3 totals 15 residues. Germline V lookup: CDR1 KGHSH, CDR2 LQKENI. The CDR3, as DNA: TGTGCCAGCTCACCACCGGGACTAGCGGGCGAGACCCAGTACTTC. It yields the protein CASSPPGLAGETQYF.

This chain uses TRBV7-2 with TRBJ2-3, with D hard to call. V shed 5 bases and J shed 0 bases, with 12 bases lying between them. The CDR3 runs 15 residues. Looked up from germline, CDR1 is SGHTA and CDR2 is FQGNSA. CDR3 DNA: TGTGCCAGCAGCCCACAACAATCTAGCACAGATACGCAGTATTTT. This gives the protein CASSPQQSSTDTQYF.

This clone was counted once. The chain couples TRBV28 to TRBJ2-5, with D hard to call. CDR1 is MDHEN and CDR2 is SYDVKM in the germline V gene. The CDR3 sequence is 13 residues long. The V end was cut by 7 bases, the J end by 5 bases, with 14 bases between. The CDR3 nucleotides are TGTGCCAGCACCATTCCTGCCGCGGAGACCCAGTACTTC. The encoded protein is CASTIPAAETQYF.

V gene TRBV29-1 combines with J gene TRBJ2-3, with a tentative D call TRBD2 (6 bases). V was clipped by 6 bases and J by 1 base, with 8 bases between them. The CDR3 runs to 12 residues. CDR1 is SQVTM, CDR2 ANQGSEA, per germline. The DNA for the CDR3 is TGCAGCGTCCGCGGGGGCACAGATACGCAGTATTTT. Translating it yields CSVRGGTDTQYF.

The V and J genes are TRBV2 and TRBJ2-2; 8 bases are shared with TRBD2. The CDR3 extends over 17 amino acids. The V gene's germline CDR1 is SNHLY and CDR2 FYNNEI. Trimming at V came to 4 bases and at J to 1 base, leaving 8 bases not matched to a gene. CDR3 sequence: CASSGNRREVNTGELFF. In nucleotides, the CDR3 is TGTGCCAGCAGTGGGAACCGGCGGGAGGTGAACACCGGGGAGCTGTTTTTT.

V usage is TRBV6-4 and J usage is TRBJ2-2; 9 nucleotides match TRBD2. The CDR3 runs to 17 residues. Germline CDR1 is MRHNA and CDR2 is SNTAGT. V lost 3 bases, J lost 0 bases, and 5 bases stayed unmatched. CDR3 protein: CASSEAGGFANTGELFF. In DNA form, the CDR3 reads TGTGCCAGCAGTGAAGCGGGGGGCTTCGCGAACACCGGGGAGCTGTTTTTT.

The chain is built from TRBV4-1 and TRBJ1-5, with D perhaps TRBD1 (5 bases). The germline V gene encodes CDR1 MGHRA and CDR2 YSYEKL. Trimming cost V 4 bases and J 9 bases, with 16 bases left between them. There are 14 residues in the CDR3. The CDR3 nucleotides read TGCGCCAGCAGCCTTGGACATCTTTCCTGGCCCCAGCATTTT. Amino acids: CASSLGHLSWPQHF.

V gene TRBV19 combines with J gene TRBJ1-5, with 9 bases that match TRBD1. V was clipped by 7 bases and J by 7 bases; unmatched bases: 8. Germline lookup yields CDR1 LNHDA and CDR2 SQIVND (reference sequence). The CDR3 loop spans 14 amino acids. The CDR3, as DNA: TGTGCCAGTACCGGGGACAGGGTGATCCAGCCCCAGCATTTT. Protein: CASTGDRVIQPQHF.

The J gene is TRBJ2-7, the V gene TRBV6-5; possibly TRBD1 for D (5 bases). Germline CDR1 is MNHEY and CDR2 is SVGAGI. The CDR3 loop spans 13 amino acids. V was shortened by 4 bases and J by 0 bases, with 7 bases between the two germline ends. This CDR3 is CASSWTFSYEQYF. The CDR3 DNA is TGTGCCAGCAGTTGGACATTCTCCTACGAGCAGTACTTC.

The CDR3: CASSSPTGRQEKLFF. The CDR3 DNA sequence: TGTGCCAGCAGTTCCCCGACAGGGAGGCAGGAAAAACTGTTTTTT. This chain connects TRBV28 to TRBJ1-4; 7 nucleotides agree with TRBD1. Per the germline V gene, CDR1 is MDHEN and CDR2 is SYDVKM. With 4 bases clipped from V and 8 bases from J, the junction kept 10 bases outside the gene matches. The CDR3 loop spans 15 amino acids.

The chain couples TRBV28 to TRBJ1-2, with 7 bases matching TRBD1. This CDR3 has 12 amino acids. The V segment lost 8 bases and the J segment 6 bases; nucleotides outside the gene matches: 6. Germline V gene data show CDR1 as MDHEN and CDR2 as SYDVKM. CDR3 DNA sequence: TGTGCCAGCGTCGAGGGGGCTGATGGCTACACCTTC. It is translated as CASVEGADGYTF.